A few counts support the clone carrying this T cell receptor (beta chain). The data originate from a study of blood T cell repertoires in COVID-19. Turning to the study itself: Italy, Spain and the United States were the sources of the convalescent and acute COVID-19 samples.

The CDR3 is 14 amino acids. The germline CDR1 and CDR2 sequences are SNHLY and FYNNEI. V was trimmed by 6 bases and J by 1 base, leaving 12 bases between them. Categorization into cohorts depended on clinical history that participants reported. The protocol was immunoSEQ multiplex PCR, while the TCRdb copy is restricted to in-frame clones and leaves out a portion. The data contain approximately 330,000 clones, 70% to 90% of them singletons. Sample: PBMCs or T cells enriched from blood (not recorded which). This TCR was sampled from a woman between 40 and 55 years old with acute COVID-19. The chain has TRBV2 and TRBJ1-1; D might be TRBD1 (6 bases). CDR3 coding DNA: TGTGCCAGCAGCCTATCCAGGGGGAACACTGAAGCTTTCTTT. Protein product: CASSLSRGNTEAFF.